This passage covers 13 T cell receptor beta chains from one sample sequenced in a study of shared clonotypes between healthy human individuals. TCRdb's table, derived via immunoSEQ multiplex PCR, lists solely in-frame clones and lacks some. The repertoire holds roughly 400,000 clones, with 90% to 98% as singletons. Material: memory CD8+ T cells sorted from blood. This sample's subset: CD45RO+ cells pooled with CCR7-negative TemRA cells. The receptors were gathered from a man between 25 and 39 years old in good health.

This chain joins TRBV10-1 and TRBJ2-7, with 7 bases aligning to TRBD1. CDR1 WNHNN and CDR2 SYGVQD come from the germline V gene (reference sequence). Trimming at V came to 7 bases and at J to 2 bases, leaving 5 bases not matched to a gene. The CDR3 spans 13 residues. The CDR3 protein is CASNGTVAYEQYF. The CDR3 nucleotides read TGCGCCAGCAACGGGACAGTTGCCTACGAGCAGTACTTC.

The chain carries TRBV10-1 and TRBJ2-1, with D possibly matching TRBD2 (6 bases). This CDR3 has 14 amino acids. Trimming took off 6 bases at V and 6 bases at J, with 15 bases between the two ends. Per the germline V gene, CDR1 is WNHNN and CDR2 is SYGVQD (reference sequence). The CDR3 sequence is CASSPGTSGNEQFF. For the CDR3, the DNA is TGCGCCAGCAGCCCCGGGACTTCGGGCAATGAGCAGTTCTTC.

CDR3: CATQPWGTGGGAFF. In DNA, the CDR3 is TGTGCCACCCAACCCTGGGGGACAGGGGGAGGGGCTTTCTTT. This sequence joins TRBV28 and TRBJ1-1, with 11 bases that match TRBD1. This CDR3 comprises 14 residues. Germline V lookup: CDR1 MDHEN, CDR2 SYDVKM. The J segment lost 11 bases and the V segment lost 10 bases, leaving 15 bases of the junction unmatched.

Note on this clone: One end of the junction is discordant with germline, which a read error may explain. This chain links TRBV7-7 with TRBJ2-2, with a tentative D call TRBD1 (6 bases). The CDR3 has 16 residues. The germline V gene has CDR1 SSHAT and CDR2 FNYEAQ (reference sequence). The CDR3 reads CASSLDPGTNTGELFF. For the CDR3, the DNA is TGTGCTAGCAGCTTAGACCCCGGGACAAACACCGGGGAGCTGTTTTTT.

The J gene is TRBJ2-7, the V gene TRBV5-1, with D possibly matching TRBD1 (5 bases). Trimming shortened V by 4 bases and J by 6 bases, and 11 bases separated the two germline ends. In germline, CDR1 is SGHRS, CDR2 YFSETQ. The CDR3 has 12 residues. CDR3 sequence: CASSIGVGEQYF. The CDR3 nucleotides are TGCGCCAGCAGCATAGGGGTAGGCGAGCAGTACTTC.

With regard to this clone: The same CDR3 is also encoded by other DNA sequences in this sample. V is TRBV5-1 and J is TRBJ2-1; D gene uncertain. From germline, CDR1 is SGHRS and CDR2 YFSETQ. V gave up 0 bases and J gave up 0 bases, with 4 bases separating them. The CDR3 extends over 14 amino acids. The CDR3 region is CASSLGGSYNEQFF. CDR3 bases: TGCGCCAGCAGCTTGGGCGGCTCCTACAATGAGCAGTTCTTC. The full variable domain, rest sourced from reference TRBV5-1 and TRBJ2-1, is KAGVTQTPRYLIKTRGQQVTLSCSPISGHRSVSWYQQTPGQGLQFLFEYFSETQRNKGNFPGRFSGRQFSNSRSEMNVSTLELGDSALYLCASSLGGSYNEQFFGPGTRLTVL.

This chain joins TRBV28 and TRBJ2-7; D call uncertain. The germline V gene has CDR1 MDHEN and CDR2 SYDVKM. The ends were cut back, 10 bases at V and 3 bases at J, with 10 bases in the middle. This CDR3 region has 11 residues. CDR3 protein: CATREVYEQYF. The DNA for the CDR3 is TGTGCCACCAGAGAGGTCTACGAGCAGTACTTC.

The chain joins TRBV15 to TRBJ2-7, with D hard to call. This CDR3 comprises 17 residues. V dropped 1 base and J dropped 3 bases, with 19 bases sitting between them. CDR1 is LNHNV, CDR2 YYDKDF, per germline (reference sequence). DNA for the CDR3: TGTGCCACCAGCAGAGTTTCCTCTCGATCCTGGGGCTACGAGCAGTACTTC. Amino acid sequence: CATSRVSSRSWGYEQYF.

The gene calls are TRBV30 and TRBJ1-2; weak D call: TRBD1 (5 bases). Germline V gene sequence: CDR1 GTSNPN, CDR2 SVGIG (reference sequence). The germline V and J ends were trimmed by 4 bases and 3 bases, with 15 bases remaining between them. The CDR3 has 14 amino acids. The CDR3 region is CAWKGEEGDYGYTF. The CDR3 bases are TGTGCCTGGAAAGGGGAGGAAGGGGACTATGGCTACACCTTC.

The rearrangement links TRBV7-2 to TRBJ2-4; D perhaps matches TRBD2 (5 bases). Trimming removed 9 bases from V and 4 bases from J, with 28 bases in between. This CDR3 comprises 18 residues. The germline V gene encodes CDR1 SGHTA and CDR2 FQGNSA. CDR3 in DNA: TGTGCCAGATTGGCTTTTGGTTACTGGGAGTCCCGTAAAAACATTCAGTACTTC. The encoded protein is CARLAFGYWESRKNIQYF. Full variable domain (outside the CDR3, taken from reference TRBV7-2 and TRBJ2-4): GAGVSQSPSNKVTEKGKDVELRCDPISGHTALYWYRQSLGQGLEFLIYFQGNSAPDKSGLPSDRFSAERTGGSVSTLTIQRTQQEDSAVYLCARLAFGYWESRKNIQYFGAGTRLSVL.

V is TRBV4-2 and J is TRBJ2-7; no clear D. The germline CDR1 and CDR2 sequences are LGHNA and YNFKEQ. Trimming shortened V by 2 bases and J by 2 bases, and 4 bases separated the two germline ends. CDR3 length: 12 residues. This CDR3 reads CASSQSAYEQYF. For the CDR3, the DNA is TGTGCCAGCAGCCAATCCGCCTACGAGCAGTACTTC.

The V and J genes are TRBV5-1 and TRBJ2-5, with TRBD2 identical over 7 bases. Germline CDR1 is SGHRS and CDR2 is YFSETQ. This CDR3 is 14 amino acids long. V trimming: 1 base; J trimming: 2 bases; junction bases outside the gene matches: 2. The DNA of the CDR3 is TGCGCCAGCAGCTTGTACGGGGGGCAAGAGACCCAGTACTTC. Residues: CASSLYGGQETQYF.

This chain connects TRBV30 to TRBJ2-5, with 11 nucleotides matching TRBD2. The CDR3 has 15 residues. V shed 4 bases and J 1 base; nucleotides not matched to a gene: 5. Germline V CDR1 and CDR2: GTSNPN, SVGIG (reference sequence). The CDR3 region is CAWKMGLAVQETQYF. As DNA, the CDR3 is TGTGCCTGGAAGATGGGACTAGCGGTCCAAGAGACCCAGTACTTC.